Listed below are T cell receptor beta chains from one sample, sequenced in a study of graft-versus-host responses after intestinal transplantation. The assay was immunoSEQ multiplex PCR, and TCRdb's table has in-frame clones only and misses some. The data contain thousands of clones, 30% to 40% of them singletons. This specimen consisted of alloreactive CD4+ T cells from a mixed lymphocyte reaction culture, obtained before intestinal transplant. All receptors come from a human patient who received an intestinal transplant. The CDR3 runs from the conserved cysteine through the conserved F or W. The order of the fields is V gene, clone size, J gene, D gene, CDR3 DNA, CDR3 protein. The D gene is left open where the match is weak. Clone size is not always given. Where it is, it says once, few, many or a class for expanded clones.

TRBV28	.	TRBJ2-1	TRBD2	TGTGCCAGCAGTTCATTAGCGGGAGGCGTCCTAAGCTCCTACAATGAGCAGTTCTTC	CASSSLAGGVLSSYNEQFF
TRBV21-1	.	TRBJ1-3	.	TGTGCCAGCAGTGATCGCATAGCTACACACGCACGAAACACCATATATTTT	CASSDRIATHARNTIYF
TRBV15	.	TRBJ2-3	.	TGTGCCACCAGCAGAGAAGCCAGCACAGATACGCAGTATTTT	CATSREASTDTQYF
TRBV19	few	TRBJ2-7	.	TGTGCCAGTAAATCCCGCGCAGGGAGGTACGAGCAGTACTTC	CASKSRAGRYEQYF
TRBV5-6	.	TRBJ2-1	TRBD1	TGTGCCAGCAGCCCCCCCCTTGGGACAGGAGACCACAATGAGCAGTTCTTC	CASSPPLGTGDHNEQFF
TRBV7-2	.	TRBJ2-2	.	TGTGCCAGCAGCTTAAACGGGATCGGGGAGCTGTTTTTT	CASSLNGIGELFF
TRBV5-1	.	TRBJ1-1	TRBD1	TGCGCCAGCAGGGGACAGGTCACCATGAACACTGAAGCTTTCTTT	CASRGQVTMNTEAFF
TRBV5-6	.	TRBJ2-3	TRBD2	TGTGCCAGCAGCGCGGGACTAGCGACAGATACGCAGTATTTT	CASSAGLATDTQYF
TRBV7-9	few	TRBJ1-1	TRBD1	TGTGCCAGCAGCCCCCGGCAGGGGGGTTCGGGCGCTGAAGCTTTCTTT	CASSPRQGGSGAEAFF
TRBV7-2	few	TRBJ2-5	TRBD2	TGTGCCAGCAGCTTAGGCATAGCGGGGGAGACCCAGTACTTC	CASSLGIAGETQYF
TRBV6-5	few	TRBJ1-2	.	TGTGCCAGCAGTGAAGCAAGCAACTATGGCTACACCTTC	CASSEASNYGYTF
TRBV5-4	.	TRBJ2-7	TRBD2	TGTGCCAGCAGCGTTAGCGGGAGACCCCCCTACGAGCAGTACTTC	CASSVSGRPPYEQYF
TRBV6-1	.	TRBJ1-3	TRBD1	TGTGCCAGCGATCAGGGGGCCTCTGGAAACACCATATATTTT	CASDQGASGNTIYF
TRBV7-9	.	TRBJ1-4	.	TGTGCCAGCAGCTTAGGCGCCCTCTCGAAACTGTTTTTT	CASSLGALSKLFF
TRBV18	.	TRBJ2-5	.	TGTGCCAGCTCACCACTTCGGCAGGTCGGCGAGACCCAGTACTTC	CASSPLRQVGETQYF
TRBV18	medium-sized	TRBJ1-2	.	TGTGCCAGCTCACCACAACAGGGAGAAATGAACTATGGCTACACCTTC	CASSPQQGEMNYGYTF
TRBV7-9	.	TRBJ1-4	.	TGTGCCAGCAGCTTGGCGAAGGTCGGGTGGGAAAAACTGTTTTTT	CASSLAKVGWEKLFF
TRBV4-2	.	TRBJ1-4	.	TGTGCCAGCAGCTACCGGGACTTTAATGAAAAACTGTTTTTT	CASSYRDFNEKLFF